This T cell receptor (beta chain) came from a study of T-cell reconstitution after alpha-beta-depleted transplantation in children (dated by TCRdb to the mid-2010s). As for the study more broadly: Using TCR repertoire profiling, the study followed T-cell immune reconstitution in a quantitative way in children after TCRalphabeta/CD19-depleted allogeneic hematopoietic cell transplantation.

The CDR3, cysteine through phenylalanine, is 11 amino acids long. CDR3 DNA only is kept here, 33 bases in frame from base 1. CDR1 MNHEY and CDR2 SVGEGT were looked up in the germline V gene. General findings and caveats noted by the study authors: The high TCRbeta diversity at day 60 in some patients was ascribed to recipient T cells and intrathymic progenitors that had survived conditioning. Over subsequent months, a decline in hyperexpanded clone frequencies was noted, and after one year, T-cell counts and TCRbeta diversity were mostly ascribed to newly produced T cells. The apparently early recovery of alphabetaT-cell counts about two months after transplant reportedly depended on only several hundred rapidly expanded clones that came from non-depleted graft cells.

The library was prepared using PCR. Reads for this sample came from an Illumina HiSeq 2500. TCR libraries were prepared with molecular barcoding, using unique molecular identifiers to normalize TCRbeta repertoire quantification. TCRdb reprocessed the public reads (quality trimming at Q25 with fastp, clone calling with MiXCR) and kept in-frame beta chains. All rows with the same CDR3 protein become a single entry with the most common DNA and genes. Recorded for this sample are 250,000 to 300,000 distinct CDR3 sequences; under 14% of them occurred a single time. In total, the top ten clones hold 23% of the sample. This clonotype was recorded at least ten times. Its target antigen remains unknown. Compared with germline, one end of the junction differs, possibly owing to a read error. According to the study, the label for this sample's treatment or condition signals: allogeneic hematopoietic cell transplantation with graft depleted of TCRalphabeta T cells and CD19 B cells. Transplant recipients were children who received TCRalphabeta/CD19-depleted allogeneic hematopoietic cell grafts.

The chain employs TRBV6-2 or TRBV6-3 and TRBJ2-5, with 7 bases matching TRBD1. This receptor was taken from a male patient between 2 and 10 years old who had a stem cell transplant for chronic granulomatous disease, so the T cells may come from the graft donor. The sequencing here drew on peripheral blood, taken 180 days after TCRalphabeta/CD19-depleted stem cell transplant. The nucleotides are TGTGCCAGCACCAAACCGGGACAGCAGCACTTC. This translates into CASTKPGQQHF.